This passage covers 8 T cell receptor beta chains from one sample sequenced in a study of identical twins. TCRdb re-called the 5' RACE reads with MiXCR, one entry per CDR3 protein. The sample has some 710,000 distinct CDR3 sequences, less than 7% seen once; the top ten hold under 2%. Sequences were obtained from naive T cells sorted from blood. Receptors were obtained from a man aged 18-30 years in good health.

This clonotype occurred a few times. The V gene is TRBV2, the J gene TRBJ1-4; D not resolved. Between the trimmed V and J ends, which lost 8 bases and 8 bases, there was a span of 15 bases. CDR3 length: 13 amino acids. The V gene's germline CDR1 is SNHLY and CDR2 FYNNEI. Here the CDR3 reads CASLLFIAEKLFF. CDR3 nucleotide sequence: TGTGCCAGCCTACTTTTTATTGCGGAAAAACTGTTTTTT.

This clonotype was seen at least ten times. V is TRBV12-3 or TRBV12-4 and J is TRBJ1-1; 11 positions agree with TRBD1. The CDR3 sequence is 18 residues long. With 0 bases clipped from V and 4 bases from J, the junction kept 10 bases outside the gene matches. The CDR3 reads CASSLALGTGTGGTEAFF. The CDR3 DNA reads TGTGCCAGCAGTTTAGCGCTTGGGACCGGGACAGGGGGCACTGAAGCTTTCTTT.

This clonotype was seen only a few times. The J gene is TRBJ2-1, the V gene TRBV27; TRBD2 agrees at 7 bases. From germline, CDR1 is MNHEY and CDR2 SMNVEV (reference sequence). The CDR3 has 15 amino acids. The V segment lost 1 base and the J segment 5 bases; nucleotides outside the gene matches: 5. Here the CDR3 reads CASSLYLADNNEQFF. CDR3 bases: TGTGCCAGCAGTTTATACCTAGCGGACAACAATGAGCAGTTCTTC.

This clonotype was observed a handful of times. The rearrangement joins TRBV3-1 to TRBJ2-2; D possibly corresponds to TRBD1 (7 bases). CDR3 length equals 17 residues. Trimming removed 3 bases from V and 6 bases from J, with 20 bases in between. In germline, CDR1 is LGHDT, CDR2 YNNKEL (reference sequence). The CDR3 region is CASSQWDSGRRAGELFF. The CDR3 bases are TGTGCCAGCAGCCAGTGGGACAGCGGGCGCAGGGCCGGGGAGCTGTTTTTT.

This clonotype has more than one count but fewer than ten. The chain is built from TRBV5-1 and TRBJ2-2; 8 bases are shared with TRBD1. V lost 5 bases, J lost 5 bases, and 5 bases stayed unmatched. The CDR3 covers 14 residues. Germline V gene lookup returns CDR1 SGHRS and CDR2 YFSETQ. The DNA for the CDR3 is TGCGCCAGCAGGACAGGGGTAGCTACCGGGGAGCTGTTTTTT. As protein: CASRTGVATGELFF.

This clonotype was picked up a small number of times. The rearrangement links TRBV24-1 to TRBJ1-1, with D possibly TRBD1 on 5 matching bases. Germline V lookup: CDR1 KGHDR, CDR2 SFDVKD. The V end was cut by 4 bases, the J end by 11 bases, with 16 bases between. CDR3 length: 13 amino acids. In nucleotides, the CDR3 is TGTGCCACCAGTGACCCCGACACGGAGGGGGCTTTCTTT. Translating gives CATSDPDTEGAFF.

The sample holds a few counts of this clonotype. This rearrangement joins TRBV24-1 to TRBJ2-1, with TRBD2 matching 8 bases. V was clipped by 0 bases and J by 5 bases; unmatched bases: 5. Germline CDR1 KGHDR, CDR2 SFDVKD. This CDR3 has 16 amino acids. The CDR3 DNA sequence: TGTGCCACCAGTGATTTGGGCGGGGGGAAGGACAATGAGCAGTTCTTC. As protein: CATSDLGGGKDNEQFF.

The gene calls are TRBV2 and TRBJ2-7; 10 nucleotides align to TRBD2. This CDR3 contains 17 residues. The germline V gene has CDR1 SNHLY and CDR2 FYNNEI. V dropped 0 bases and J dropped 2; count of bases not matched to a gene: 7. The CDR3 sequence: CASSEALISGRPYEQYF. The CDR3 DNA follows: TGTGCCAGCAGTGAAGCGCTTATTAGCGGGAGGCCCTACGAGCAGTACTTC. The full variable domain, its missing parts supplied by reference TRBV2 and TRBJ2-7, is EPEVTQTPSHQVTQMGQEVILRCVPISNHLYFYWYRQILGQKVEFLVSFYNNEISEKSEIFDDQFSVERPDGSNFTLKIRSTKLEDSAMYFCASSEALISGRPYEQYFGPGTRLTVT.